The present TCR beta chain was sequenced within a study of cytomegalovirus exposure and HLA in healthy donors. The PCR employed 60 Vbeta primers together with 13 Jbeta primers. Some clones are missing from TCRdb's copy, which holds only in-frame ones; the method was immunoSEQ multiplex PCR. The sample records around 130,000 clones, 81% being singletons. V dropped 1 base and J dropped 2 bases, with 10 bases sitting between them. Germline values: CDR1 SGHRS, CDR2 YFSETQ. CDR3 length: 15 residues. The sequencing sample was made of PBMCs. The chain is built from TRBV5-1 and TRBJ2-1, with a tentative D call TRBD2 (6 bases). This receptor was taken from a man between 35 and 55 years old in good health and CMV-seronegative. CDR3 nucleotides: TGCGCCAGCAGCTTGACGCTAGCGACCTACAATGAGCAGTTCTTC. Protein: CASSLTLATYNEQFF.